This TCR beta chain came from a study of control samples from healthy donors and cancer patients. V was shortened by 1 base and J by 4 bases, with 9 bases between the two germline ends. The CDR3 has 14 amino acids. Germline lookup yields CDR1 KGHDR and CDR2 SFDVKD. Using immunoSEQ multiplex PCR, the repertoire was profiled, and TCRdb retains in-frame clones only, with some absent. This table holds approximately 150,000 clones, 85% to 95% found once. This clonotype originated in a woman aged 18-30 years in good health. The chain couples TRBV24-1 to TRBJ2-5; D is perhaps TRBD1 or TRBD2 (5 bases each). Specimen: blood. The CDR3 nucleotides are TGTGCCACCAGTGATTTCCAAGGGACAGAGACCCAGTACTTC. It specifies CATSDFQGTETQYF.